Included here is one T cell receptor beta chain sequence, with context. CDR3 length: 13 amino acids. The V and J ends lost 0 bases and 6 bases respectively, with 9 bases between them. Germline V gene lookup returns CDR1 MGHRA and CDR2 YSYEKL. This entry belongs to a study of blood T cells in healthy people across ages. Per-sample yields of isolated PBMCs were at least 7 million. The authors extracted at least 5 micrograms of total RNA per sample. The second PCR ran roughly 6 to 12 cycles with a sample-barcoded 5' primer and J-beta primers. In TCRdb, the 5' RACE reads were re-called with MiXCR into one record per CDR3 protein. The sample comprises roughly 1.9 million distinct CDR3 sequences, about 39% of which are singletons, and 23% rests with the top ten.

Input material: blood. This chain links TRBV4-1 with TRBJ2-7; TRBD2 might be the D (6 bases). This clonotype was obtained from a human donor in good health. This CDR3 reads CASSQDYGGEQYF. The CDR3 DNA follows: TGCGCCAGCAGCCAAGATTACGGGGGCGAGCAGTACTTC.